The clone carrying this T cell receptor (beta chain) was counted a few times. Its specificity is not known. With 60 Vbeta and 13 Jbeta primers, the PCR was carried out. Generated by immunoSEQ multiplex PCR, the TCRdb table keeps only in-frame clones and is missing some. The repertoire consists of more than 100,000 clones, with 50% to 80% occurring once and the leading ten covering about 8.9%. This entry comes from a study of cytomegalovirus exposure and HLA in healthy donors. General study points: A list of approximately 160 TCR beta chains associated with cytomegalovirus was given.

The sample consisted of PBMCs. This clonotype was sampled from a woman aged 40 to 50 in good health and CMV-seropositive.

CDR3 loop: CASSLFGTPGPAGELFF. The DNA of the CDR3 is TGTGCCAGCAGCTTATTCGGGACACCAGGTCCCGCCGGGGAGCTGTTTTTT. The chain couples TRBV7-6 to TRBJ2-2; D is perhaps TRBD1 (6 bases). This CDR3 contains 17 residues. Trimming cost V 2 bases and J 6 bases, with 19 bases left between them. Germline CDR1 is SGHVS and CDR2 is FNYEAQ.